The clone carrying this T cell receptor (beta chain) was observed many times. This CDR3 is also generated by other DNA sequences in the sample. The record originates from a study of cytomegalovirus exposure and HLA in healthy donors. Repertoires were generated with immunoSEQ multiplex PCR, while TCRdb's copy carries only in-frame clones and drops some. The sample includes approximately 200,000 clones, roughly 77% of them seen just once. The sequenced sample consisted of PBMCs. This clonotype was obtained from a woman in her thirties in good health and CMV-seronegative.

The CDR3 nucleotides are TGCGCCAGCAGTGGCACCGGTGACTATGGCTACACCTTC. Protein sequence: CASSGTGDYGYTF. The chain links TRBV10-2 to TRBJ1-2, with D uncertain. Germline V gene lookup returns CDR1 WSHSY and CDR2 SAAADI. The CDR3 consists of 13 residues. Trimming took off 4 bases at V and 3 bases at J, with 9 bases between the two ends.